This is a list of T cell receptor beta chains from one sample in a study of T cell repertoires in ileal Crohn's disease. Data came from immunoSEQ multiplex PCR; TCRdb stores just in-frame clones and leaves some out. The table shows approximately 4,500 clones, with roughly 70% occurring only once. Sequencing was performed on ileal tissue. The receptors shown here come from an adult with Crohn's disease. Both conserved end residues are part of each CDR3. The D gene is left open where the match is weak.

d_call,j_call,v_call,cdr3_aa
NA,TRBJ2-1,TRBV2,CASSLTGTNYNEQFF
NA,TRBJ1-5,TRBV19,CASSMGFDRDSNQPQHF
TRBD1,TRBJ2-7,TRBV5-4,CASTPGQGIYEQYF
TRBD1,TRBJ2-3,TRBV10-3,CAISLDRETDTQYF
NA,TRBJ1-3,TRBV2,CASSGGRGRGNTIYF
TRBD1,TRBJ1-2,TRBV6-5,CASSRDRGQGYGYTF
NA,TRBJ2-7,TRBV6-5,CASSYSFTDPYEQYF
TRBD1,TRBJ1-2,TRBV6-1,CASAGQGGTYGYTF
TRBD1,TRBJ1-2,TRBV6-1,CASSDRDRGGYTF
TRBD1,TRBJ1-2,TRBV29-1,CSVKVDRDYGYTF
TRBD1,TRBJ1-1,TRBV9,CASSGTGTGSEAFF
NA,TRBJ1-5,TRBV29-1,CSVGGHVMSNQPQHF
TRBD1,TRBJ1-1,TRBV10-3,CAISGDRGPNTEAFF
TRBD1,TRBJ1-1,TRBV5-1,CASSPGTGNTEAFF
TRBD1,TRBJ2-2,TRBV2,CASSDGTGLAGELFF
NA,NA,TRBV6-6,CASSYGNRVGEQYF
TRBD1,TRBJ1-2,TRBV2,CASSITLIGQASF
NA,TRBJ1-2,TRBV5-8,CASSLYGDYGYTF
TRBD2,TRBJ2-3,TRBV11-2,CASSFRLALDTQYF
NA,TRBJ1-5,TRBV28,CASSPIRGSWHF
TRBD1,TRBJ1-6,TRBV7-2,CASSRDRRGSPLHF
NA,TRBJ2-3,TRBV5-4,CASSPGVSTDTQYF
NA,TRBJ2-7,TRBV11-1,CASRAGRYEQYF
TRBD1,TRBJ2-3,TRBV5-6,CASSWDRSTDTQYF
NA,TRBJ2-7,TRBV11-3,CASSLVAGVNGEQYF
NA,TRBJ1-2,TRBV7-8,CASSLGGPASNYGYTF
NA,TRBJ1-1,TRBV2,CASRPGIASNTEAFF
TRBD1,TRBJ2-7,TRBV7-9,CASSFPGQSYEQYF
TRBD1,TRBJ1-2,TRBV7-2,CASSLDEGQGNGYTF
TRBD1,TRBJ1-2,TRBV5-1,CASSLGGQGAGYGYTF
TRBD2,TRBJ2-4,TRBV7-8,CASSPGTSDIQYF
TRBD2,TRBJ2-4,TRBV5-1,CASSGGTRGQYF
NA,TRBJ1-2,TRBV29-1,CSVVGWGGNYGYTF
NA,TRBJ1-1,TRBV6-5,CASSRGKGAEAFF
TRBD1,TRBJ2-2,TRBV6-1,CASSGQGDTGELFF
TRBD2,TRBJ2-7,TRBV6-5,CASSPNGGRTYEQYF
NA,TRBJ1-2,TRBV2,CASSPPKGYTF
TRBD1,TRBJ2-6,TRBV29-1,CSVEDPDRDRINSGANVLTF
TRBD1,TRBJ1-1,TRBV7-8,CASSLRQGNTEAFF
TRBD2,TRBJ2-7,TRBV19,CASSMSSGLGEQYF
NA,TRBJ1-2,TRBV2,CASLFRQGIDGGYTF
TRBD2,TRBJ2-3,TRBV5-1,CASSFTIAGGSTDTQYF
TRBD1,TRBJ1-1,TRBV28,CASRLTGGRNTEAFF
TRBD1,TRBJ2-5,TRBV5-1,CASSLGQGNLETQYF
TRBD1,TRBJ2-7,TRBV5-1,CASSLQGQNPSYEQYF
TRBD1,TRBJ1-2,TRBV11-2,CASSPTYRGRVGGYTF
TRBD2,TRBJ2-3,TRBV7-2,CASSRQVTSGRGTDTQYF
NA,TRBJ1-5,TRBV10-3,CAIRPGLESNQPQHF
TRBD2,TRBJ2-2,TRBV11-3,CASSSGLAGGINTGELFF
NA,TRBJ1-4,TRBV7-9,CASSRASGLNEKLFF
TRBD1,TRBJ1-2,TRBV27,CASSSETGHYGYTF
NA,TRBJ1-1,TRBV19,CASSYNPGGVKSEAFF
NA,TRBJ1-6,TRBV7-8,CASSVQVDNSPLHF